One and the same sample provided the 15 T cell receptor beta chains below, sequenced in a study of T cell clonality in common variable immunodeficiency. Profiled with immunoSEQ multiplex PCR; TCRdb holds only in-frame clones, not every one. The specimen has 40,000 to 65,000 clones, none found just once. Sequencing used peripheral blood mononuclear cells. These receptors were taken from a person aged 18 to 75 in good health.

This clone was observed at least ten times. With the read ending 3 residues before the CDR3 end, the germline J gene is used to fill in that end. The chain employs TRBV7-9 and TRBJ1-4; 7 nucleotides agree with TRBD1. The CDR3 contains 15 residues. Germline V gene sequence: CDR1 SEHNR, CDR2 FQNEAQ (reference sequence). V shed 1 base and J 5 bases; nucleotides not matched to a gene: 4. The CDR3 DNA, read in part, is TGTGCCAGCAGCTTAGATCTGGACAGGAATGAAAAA. It codes for CASSLDLDRNEK. The entire CDR3 protein is CASSLDLDRNEKLFF.

This clone turned up a few times. The read halts 3 residues ahead of the CDR3 end, with the missing end drawn from the germline J gene. The V gene is TRBV7-3, the J gene TRBJ1-2; 8 bases align to TRBD1. This CDR3 has 17 amino acids. The germline V gene encodes CDR1 SGHTA and CDR2 FQGTGA. CDR3 in amino acids: CASSPQAGTGGTDTYTF. CDR3 DNA, as far as it was read: TGTGCCAGCAGCCCCCAGGCCGGGACAGGCGGCACAGATACC.

This clone was seen only a few times. The read ends 3 residues shy of where the CDR3 ends; the end is completed using the germline J gene. This chain links TRBV19 with TRBJ2-2; 7 positions match TRBD1. The CDR3 loop spans 16 amino acids. The germline gives CDR1 LNHDA, CDR2 SQIVND (reference sequence). Germline trimming cut 3 bases from V and 5 bases from J; bases unmatched to any gene: 9. The CDR3 sequence: CASSMRTGTGTGELFF. Partial CDR3 DNA: TGTGCCAGTAGTATGCGGACAGGTACGGGGACCGGGGAG.

This clone was counted between two and nine times. Read coverage stops 3 residues before the CDR3 terminus; the germline J gene supplies the remainder. The genes are TRBV11-2 and TRBJ2-7, with D possibly being TRBD2 (6 bases). Germline V gene lookup returns CDR1 SGHAT and CDR2 FQNNGV. The V and J ends lost 5 bases and 6 bases respectively, with 8 bases between them. This CDR3 spans 11 amino acids. Incomplete CDR3 DNA: TGTGCCAGCAGCCCGACTAGCGAG. The encoded protein is CASSPTSE. The CDR3 reads in full as CASSPTSEQYF. Based on the CDR3 plus reference TRBV11-2 and TRBJ2-7, the full variable domain is EAGVAQSPRYKIIEKRQSVAFWCNPISGHATLYWYQQILGQGPKLLIQFQNNGVVDDSQLPKDRFSAERLKGVDSTLKIQPAKLEDSAVYLCASSPTSEQYFGPGTRLTVT.

As to this clone: The read gets to within 3 residues of the CDR3 end, and the germline J gene fills in the rest. The J gene is TRBJ1-6, the V gene TRBV7-9, with D uncertain. The V and J ends lost 1 base and 9 bases respectively, with 4 bases between them. This CDR3 is built from 12 residues. Germline CDR1 is SEHNR and CDR2 is FQNEAQ (reference sequence). The CDR3 bases that were read are TGTGCCAGCAGCTTAGTCGGTTCACCC. It yields the protein CASSLVGSP. The complete CDR3 sequence is CASSLVGSPLHF.

This clone has a count of ten or more. The CDR3 is cut off 3 residues early in the read; its end comes from the germline J gene. The chain carries TRBV7-2 and TRBJ1-4; 10 bases match TRBD1. V lost 5 bases and J lost 6; bases outside the gene matches: 3. The CDR3 is 14 residues long. Germline V gene lookup returns CDR1 SGHTA and CDR2 FQGNSA. The CDR3: CASSPDRGHEKLFF. The sequenced part of the CDR3 DNA is TGTGCCAGCAGCCCCGACAGGGGGCATGAAAAA.

This clone has ten or more counts. The read stops 3 residues short of the end of the CDR3; the missing end is completed from the germline J gene. The gene calls are TRBV5-4 and TRBJ2-2, with D unresolved. Per germline, CDR1 SGHNT and CDR2 YYREEE (reference sequence). This CDR3 contains 13 residues. V gave up 1 base and J gave up 5 bases, with 6 bases separating them. Incomplete CDR3 DNA: TGTGCCAGCAGCTTGTTCAAAACCGGGGAG. It encodes CASSLFKTGE. The whole CDR3 region reads CASSLFKTGELFF.

This clone has ten or more counts. The read falls 3 residues short of the CDR3 end, and the missing part is taken from the germline J gene. The V gene is TRBV29-1, the J gene TRBJ2-2, with no clear D. The CDR3 runs 14 residues. V was clipped by 3 bases and J by 4 bases, with 12 bases between them. Germline lookup yields CDR1 SQVTM and CDR2 ANQGSEA. The CDR3 here is CSVELTRATGELFF. The CDR3 DNA, read in part, is TGCAGCGTTGAGTTAACAAGGGCCACCGGGGAG.

This clone was seen repeatedly, ten times or more. The CDR3 extends 3 residues past the end of the read, so its final part is completed from the germline J gene. The gene calls are TRBV30 and TRBJ2-7, with D possibly being TRBD1 (5 bases). Germline V gives CDR1 GTSNPN, CDR2 SVGIG (reference sequence). CDR3 length equals 14 residues. V gave up 0 bases and J gave up 6 bases, with 15 bases separating them. Incomplete CDR3 DNA: TGTGCCTGGAGTGTGGATCTCGGCAGGGTCGAG. It translates to CAWSVDLGRVE. The full CDR3 protein is CAWSVDLGRVEQYF.

This clone has only a few counts. The missing CDR3 end, 3 residues past where the read stops, is filled in from the germline J gene. Other DNA sequences in the same sample also yield this CDR3. V and J are TRBV18 and TRBJ2-7; 9 bases align to TRBD2. Germline V lookup: CDR1 KGHSH, CDR2 LQKENI. The CDR3 is made up of 16 amino acids. Trimming removed 6 bases from V and 6 bases from J; junction bases left unmatched: 15. The part of the CDR3 DNA that was read is TGTGCCAGCTCCCCTGCGGGGGGGAAAGCACGAGCCGAG. Its protein product is CASSPAGGKARAE. The full CDR3 reads CASSPAGGKARAEQYF.

This clone was observed at least ten times. The read gets to within 3 residues of the CDR3 end, and the germline J gene fills in the rest. The gene calls are TRBV19 and TRBJ2-1, with 8 bases that match TRBD1. The V gene's germline CDR1 is LNHDA and CDR2 SQIVND (reference sequence). J lost 7 bases, V lost 4 bases, and 6 bases had no gene match. This CDR3 comprises 14 residues. CDR3 in amino acids: CASSTRTGSNEQFF. Incomplete CDR3 DNA: TGTGCCAGTAGTACCCGGACAGGGAGTAATGAG.

This clone was seen many times. The sequence runs out 3 residues before the end of the CDR3; the remainder is reconstructed from the germline J gene. Different DNA sequences within this sample yield the same CDR3. The chain carries TRBV29-1 and TRBJ2-2; 7 positions match TRBD1. Germline CDR1 is SQVTM and CDR2 is ANQGSEA. The CDR3 is 13 residues long. V trimming: 4 bases; J trimming: 1 base; junction bases outside the gene matches: 0. The CDR3 loop is CSVGQGNTGELFF. The covered CDR3 bases are TGCAGCGTTGGACAGGGGAACACCGGGGAG.

This clone has ten or more counts. The sequence runs out 3 residues before the end of the CDR3; the remainder is reconstructed from the germline J gene. The chain is built from TRBV7-6 and TRBJ2-3, with 8 bases aligning to TRBD2. CDR3 length: 15 residues. Germline trimming cut 0 bases from V and 6 bases from J; bases unmatched to any gene: 5. CDR1 is SGHVS, CDR2 FNYEAQ, per germline. Here the CDR3 reads CASSLAEAGADTQYF. Incomplete CDR3 DNA: TGTGCCAGCAGCTTAGCAGAAGCGGGAGCGGATACG.

This clone was detected ten times or more. Read data end 3 residues before the CDR3 end; the end is taken from the germline J gene. This rearrangement joins TRBV7-8 to TRBJ2-2; maybe TRBD1 (5 bases). Germline CDR1 is SGHVS and CDR2 is FQNEAQ. Trimming removed 7 bases at V and 3 bases at J, with 15 bases between. This CDR3 has 15 amino acids. The CDR3 is CASTQVRVYTGELFF. Partial CDR3 DNA: TGTGCCAGCACCCAGGTCAGGGTATACACCGGGGAG.

This clone occurred many times. The read comes to an end 3 residues before the CDR3 does, leaving the germline J gene to fill in the end. The V and J genes are TRBV7-2 and TRBJ2-2, with D hard to call. V lost 0 bases, J lost 4 bases, and 15 bases lay in between. Germline V lookup: CDR1 SGHTA, CDR2 FQGNSA. The CDR3 contains 17 residues. The part of the CDR3 DNA that was read is TGTGCCAGCAGCTTAGCGTCGCCCGCTAGTAGCACCGGGGAG. This encodes CASSLASPASSTGE. The complete CDR3 reads CASSLASPASSTGELFF.